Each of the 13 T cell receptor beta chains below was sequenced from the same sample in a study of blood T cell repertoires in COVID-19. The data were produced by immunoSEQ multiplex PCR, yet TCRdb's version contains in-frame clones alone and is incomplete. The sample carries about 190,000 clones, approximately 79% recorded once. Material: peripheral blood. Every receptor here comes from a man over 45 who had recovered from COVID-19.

CDR3 sequence reads: CASSLFDFKGGNQPQHF. The CDR3 region has the DNA TGTGCCAGCAGTTTATTTGACTTCAAGGGGGGCAATCAGCCCCAGCATTTT. This rearrangement joins TRBV28 to TRBJ1-5; possible D gene TRBD1, 6 bases. Trimming left V 1 base short and J 2 bases short, with 15 bases between. Germline V gives CDR1 MDHEN, CDR2 SYDVKM. The CDR3 is 17 amino acids.

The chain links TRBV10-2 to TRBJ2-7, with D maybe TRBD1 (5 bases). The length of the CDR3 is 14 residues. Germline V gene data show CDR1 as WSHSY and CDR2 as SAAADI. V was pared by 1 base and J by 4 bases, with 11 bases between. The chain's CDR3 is CASSEFPDSYEQYF. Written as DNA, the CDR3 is TGCGCCAGCAGTGAGTTTCCCGACAGTTACGAGCAGTACTTC.

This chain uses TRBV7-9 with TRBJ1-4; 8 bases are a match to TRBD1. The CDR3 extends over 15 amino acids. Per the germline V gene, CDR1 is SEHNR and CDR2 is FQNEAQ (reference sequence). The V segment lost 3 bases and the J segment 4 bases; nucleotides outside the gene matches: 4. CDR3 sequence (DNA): TGTGCCAGCAGCTTTATGGGACAGGTTAATGAAAAACTGTTTTTT. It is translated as CASSFMGQVNEKLFF. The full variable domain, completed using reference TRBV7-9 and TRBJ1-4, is DTGVSQNPRHKITKRGQNVTFRCDPISEHNRLYWYRQTLGQGPEFLTYFQNEAQLEKSRLLSDRFSAERPKGSFSTLEIQRTEQGDSAMYLCASSFMGQVNEKLFFGSGTQLSVL.

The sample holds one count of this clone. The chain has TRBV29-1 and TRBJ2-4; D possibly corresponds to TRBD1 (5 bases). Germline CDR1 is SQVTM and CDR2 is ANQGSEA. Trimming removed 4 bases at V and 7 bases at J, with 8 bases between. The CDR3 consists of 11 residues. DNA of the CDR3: TGCAGCGTTGGTGACAGCAACATTCAGTACTTC. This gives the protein CSVGDSNIQYF.

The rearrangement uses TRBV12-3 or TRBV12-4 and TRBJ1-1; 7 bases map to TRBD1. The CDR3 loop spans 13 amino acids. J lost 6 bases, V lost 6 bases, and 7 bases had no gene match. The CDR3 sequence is CASSRRQGAEAFF. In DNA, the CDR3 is TGTGCCAGCAGCCGACGACAGGGTGCTGAAGCTTTCTTT.

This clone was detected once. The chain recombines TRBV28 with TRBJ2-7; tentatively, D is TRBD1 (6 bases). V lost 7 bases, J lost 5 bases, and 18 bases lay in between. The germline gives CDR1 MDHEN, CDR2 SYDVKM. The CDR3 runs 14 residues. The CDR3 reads CASTLQTGYHEQYF. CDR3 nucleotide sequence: TGTGCCAGCACCCTTCAGACAGGCTACCACGAGCAGTACTTC.

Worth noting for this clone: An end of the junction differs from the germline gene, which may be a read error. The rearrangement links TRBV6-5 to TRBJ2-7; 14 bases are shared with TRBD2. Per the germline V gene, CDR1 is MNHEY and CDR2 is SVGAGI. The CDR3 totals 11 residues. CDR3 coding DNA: TGTGCCAGCAGGGGGACTAGCGGGAGCCACTTC. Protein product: CASRGTSGSHF.

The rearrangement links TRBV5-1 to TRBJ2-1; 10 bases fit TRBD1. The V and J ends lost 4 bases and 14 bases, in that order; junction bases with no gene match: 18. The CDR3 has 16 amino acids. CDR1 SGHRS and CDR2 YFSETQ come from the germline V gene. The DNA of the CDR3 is TGCGCCAGCAGCGACCGGACAGGGGGTCTCCTCGGTTCGGAGTTCTTC. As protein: CASSDRTGGLLGSEFF.

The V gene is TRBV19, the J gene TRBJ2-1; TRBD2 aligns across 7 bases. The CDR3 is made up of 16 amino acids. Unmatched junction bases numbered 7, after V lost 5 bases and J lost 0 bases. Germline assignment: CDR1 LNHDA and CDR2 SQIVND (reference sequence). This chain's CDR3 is CASSDIAGVSYNEQFF. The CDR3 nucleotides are TGTGCCAGTAGTGACATCGCGGGAGTCTCCTACAATGAGCAGTTCTTC.

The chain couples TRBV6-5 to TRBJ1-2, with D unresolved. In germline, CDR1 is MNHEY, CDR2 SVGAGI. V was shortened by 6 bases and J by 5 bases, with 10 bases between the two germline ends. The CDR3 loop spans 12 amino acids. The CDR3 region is CASRGTGYGYTF. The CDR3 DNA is TGTGCCAGCAGAGGCACGGGTTATGGCTACACCTTC.

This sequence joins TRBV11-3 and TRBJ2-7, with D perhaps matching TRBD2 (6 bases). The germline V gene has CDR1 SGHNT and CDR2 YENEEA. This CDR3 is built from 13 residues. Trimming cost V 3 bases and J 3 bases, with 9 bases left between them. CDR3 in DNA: TGTGCCAGCAGCTTCGGGGACTTCTACGAGCAGTACTTC. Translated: CASSFGDFYEQYF.

CDR3 coding DNA: TGTGCCAGCAGCTTAGCGGGGAGCTACGAGCAGTACTTC. Its protein product is CASSLAGSYEQYF. The chain uses TRBV7-3 and TRBJ2-7; D perhaps matches TRBD2 (6 bases). Germline assignment: CDR1 SGHTA and CDR2 FQGTGA. Trimming cost V 2 bases and J 3 bases, with 8 bases left between them. CDR3 length: 13 residues.

This chain's CDR3 is CASSQTWSGDEQFF. As DNA, the CDR3 is TGTGCCAGCAGCCAAACTTGGTCGGGTGATGAGCAGTTCTTC. The chain uses TRBV14 and TRBJ2-1; D gene uncertain. The CDR3 length is 14 residues. V lost 2 bases and J 8 bases, leaving 13 bases between the germline ends. CDR1 and CDR2 (germline): SGHDN, FVKESK. Complete variable domain (other parts from reference TRBV14 and TRBJ2-1): EAGVTQFPSHSVIEKGQTVTLRCDPISGHDNLYWYRRVMGKEIKFLLHFVKESKQDESGMPNNRFLAERTGGTYSTLKVQPAELEDSGVYFCASSQTWSGDEQFFGPGTRLTVL.